What follows are 9 T cell receptor beta chains derived from one specimen sequenced in a study of T-cell reconstitution after alpha-beta-depleted transplantation in children. During its preparation, the TCRbeta library received unique molecular identifiers. TCRdb fed the PCR reads into MiXCR, producing one record per CDR3 protein. The sample has 450,000 to 700,000 distinct CDR3 sequences, 25% to 30% seen once. The input for sequencing was PBMCs, taken before TCRalphabeta/CD19-depleted stem cell transplant. These receptors originate from a boy younger than two with Wiskott-Aldrich syndrome, due to receive a stem cell transplant.

This clonotype was counted between two and nine times. The chain recombines TRBV5-1 with TRBJ2-1, with D unresolved. The CDR3 is made up of 12 amino acids. Trimming removed 1 base from V and 4 bases from J, with 3 bases in between. Germline-derived CDR1 and CDR2 are SGHRS and YFSETQ. The CDR3, as DNA: TGCGCCAGCAGCTTGCAATACAATGAGCAGTTCTTC. This encodes CASSLQYNEQFF.

This clonotype was seen a few times. This chain uses TRBV5-1 with TRBJ2-3, with 9 bases fitting TRBD2. The V gene end was trimmed by 4 bases and the J gene end by 6 bases; junction bases not matched to a gene: 12. The CDR3 runs 16 residues. Germline V gene data show CDR1 as SGHRS and CDR2 as YFSETQ. The CDR3 DNA follows: TGCGCCAGCAGCCGTCTAATAGCGGGAGTTGGGGATACGCAGTATTTT. It specifies CASSRLIAGVGDTQYF.

The V and J genes are TRBV5-1 and TRBJ2-5; the D is unclear. This CDR3 spans 16 amino acids. Between the trimmed V and J ends, which lost 5 bases and 0 bases, there was a span of 17 bases. CDR1 is SGHRS and CDR2 is YFSETQ in the germline V gene. In DNA form, the CDR3 reads TGCGCCAGCAGGTACTTCTCGAGGCTGTACCAAGAGACCCAGTACTTC. Its translation is CASRYFSRLYQETQYF.

The rearrangement uses TRBV29-1 and TRBJ1-2; D is unclear. Germline V gives CDR1 SQVTM, CDR2 ANQGSEA. Trimming shortened V by 7 bases and J by 1 base, and 7 bases separated the two germline ends. The CDR3 loop spans 11 amino acids. The CDR3 sequence: CSAVDNYGYTF. Written as DNA, the CDR3 is TGCAGCGCTGTCGATAACTATGGCTACACCTTC.

This clonotype was counted only a few times. This chain uses TRBV3-1 with TRBJ2-7; no clear D gene. Per the germline V gene, CDR1 is LGHDT and CDR2 is YNNKEL (reference sequence). The length of the CDR3 is 11 residues. V was trimmed by 1 base and J by 7 bases, leaving 5 bases between them. The CDR3 protein is CASSQALEQYF. In nucleotides, the CDR3 is TGTGCCAGCAGCCAAGCGTTGGAGCAGTACTTC.

The J gene is TRBJ2-1, the V gene TRBV20-1; 7 nucleotides align to TRBD2. Germline trimming cut 0 bases from V and 7 bases from J; bases unmatched to any gene: 9. The length of the CDR3 is 15 residues. Germline CDR1 and CDR2: DFQATT and SNEGSKA (reference sequence). The CDR3: CSARDPSGGVNEQFF. The CDR3 coding sequence is TGCAGTGCTAGAGATCCTTCGGGAGGAGTAAATGAGCAGTTCTTC.

This clonotype has a handful of counts. V is TRBV2 and J is TRBJ2-5; D might be TRBD2 (5 bases). Germline V gene sequence: CDR1 SNHLY, CDR2 FYNNEI. There are 16 residues in the CDR3. V lost 3 bases and J lost 4, with 18 bases in between. The CDR3 nucleotides are TGTGCCAGCAGTGATTCGGAGGCTAGCCAGACAGAGACCCAGTACTTC. It translates to CASSDSEASQTETQYF.

This clonotype was found a few times. V is TRBV25-1 and J is TRBJ2-3, with 12 bases lining up with TRBD2. CDR3 size: 15 residues. The germline V gene encodes CDR1 MGHDK and CDR2 SYGVNS. With V trimmed by 8 bases and J by 0 bases, 3 bases remained unmatched. CDR3 loop: CASGLAGSSTDTQYF. As DNA, the CDR3 is TGTGCCAGCGGACTAGCGGGATCTAGCACAGATACGCAGTATTTT. Full variable domain (remainder filled in from reference TRBV25-1 and TRBJ2-3): EADIYQTPRYLVIGTGKKITLECSQTMGHDKMYWYQQDPGMELHLIHYSYGVNSTEKGDLSSESTVSRIRTEHFPLTLESARPSHTSQYLCASGLAGSSTDTQYFGPGTRLTVL.

The chain couples TRBV5-6 to TRBJ2-2; 9 bases match TRBD1. J was trimmed by 7 bases and V by 4 bases; bases with no gene match: 8. The CDR3 sequence is 15 residues long. Per the germline V gene, CDR1 is SGHDT and CDR2 is YYEEEE. The CDR3 is CASSSTGGAYGELFF. The CDR3 bases are TGTGCCAGCAGCAGTACAGGGGGCGCGTACGGGGAGCTGTTTTTT.